Listed here are 10 T cell receptor beta chains from one sample, sequenced in a study of blood T cell repertoires in COVID-19 (dated by TCRdb to the early 2020s). The library was prepared using the immunoSEQ multiplex PCR assay. TCRdb holds this immuneACCESS table with in-frame rearrangements only. Some clones are missing; in checked studies, unresolved V genes explain under half, and the rest has no known cause. The sample table shows fewer than 150,000 clones, and roughly three quarters are seen once. The ten largest clonotypes hold roughly 20% of the sample. Sequences were obtained from peripheral blood. The receptor source for this set is a man at least 80 years old with acute or convalescent COVID-19.

V and J are TRBV9 and TRBJ1-1; the D gene is possibly TRBD1 (5 bases). Trimming cost V 0 bases and J 3 bases, with 12 bases left between them. The CDR3 runs to 15 residues. Germline assignment: CDR1 SGDLS and CDR2 YYNGEE. The CDR3 bases are TGTGCCAGCAGCGTAGGTTTAGGCAGGGACACTGAAGCTTTCTTT. It translates to CASSVGLGRDTEAFF. Using reference TRBV9 and TRBJ1-1 for the parts outside the CDR3, the full variable domain is DSGVTQTPKHLITATGQRVTLRCSPRSGDLSVYWYQQSLDQGLQFLIQYYNGEERAKGNILERFSAQQFPDLHSELNLSSLELGDSALYFCASSVGLGRDTEAFFGQGTRLTVV.

The chain employs TRBV29-1 and TRBJ1-3; no clear D. Trimming shortened V by 4 bases and J by 6 bases, and 7 bases separated the two germline ends. Germline-derived CDR1 and CDR2 are SQVTM and ANQGSEA. The CDR3 has 11 amino acids. CDR3 DNA sequence: TGCAGCGTTGTGCGTGAAAACACCATATATTTT. It encodes CSVVRENTIYF.

This chain links TRBV7-3 with TRBJ1-2; D is possibly TRBD1 (5 bases). V was clipped by 3 bases and J by 4 bases, with 9 bases between them. CDR1 and CDR2 from the germline V gene are SGHTA and FQGTGA. CDR3 length: 13 residues. The CDR3 reads CASSLSQGYGYTF. In DNA form, the CDR3 reads TGTGCCAGCAGCTTGTCGCAGGGCTATGGCTACACCTTC. Using reference TRBV7-3 and TRBJ1-2 for the parts outside the CDR3, the full variable domain is GAGVSQTPSNKVTEKGKYVELRCDPISGHTALYWYRQSLGQGPEFLIYFQGTGAADDSGLPNDRFFAVRPEGSVSTLKIQRTERGDSAVYLCASSLSQGYGYTFGSGTRLTVV.

The gene calls are TRBV4-1 and TRBJ2-6, with D possibly TRBD1 on 7 matching bases. The CDR3 is 17 amino acids. CDR1 is MGHRA, CDR2 YSYEKL, per germline. Trimming left V 3 bases short and J 13 bases short, with 25 bases between. The CDR3 sequence is CASSQGTRTGPAGVLTF. The CDR3 DNA reads TGCGCCAGCAGCCAGGGGACTCGGACAGGCCCAGCCGGAGTCCTGACTTTC.

This clone occurred once. This sequence joins TRBV12-3 or TRBV12-4 and TRBJ2-1, with D unresolved. V was clipped by 5 bases and J by 6 bases, with 8 bases between them. This CDR3 comprises 12 residues. CDR3 bases: TGTGCCAGCAGTCCCCCTTTCAATGAGCAGTTCTTC. This codes for CASSPPFNEQFF.

This chain links TRBV18 with TRBJ2-5; D is undetermined. V was pared by 2 bases and J by 3 bases, with 7 bases between. The length of the CDR3 is 13 residues. The V gene's germline CDR1 is KGHSH and CDR2 LQKENI. CDR3 sequence: CASSPFIKETQYF. CDR3 nucleotide sequence: TGTGCCAGCTCACCATTTATTAAAGAGACCCAGTACTTC.

The chain links TRBV3-1 (or the pseudogene TRBV3-2) to TRBJ1-3; D ambiguous. This CDR3 is 13 amino acids long. Trimming stripped 4 bases from V and 0 bases from J, with 4 bases between. Germline values: CDR1 LGHDT, CDR2 YNNKEL (reference sequence). CDR3 loop: CASSRLSGNTIYF. The CDR3 DNA is TGTGCCAGCAGCCGACTCTCTGGAAACACCATATATTTT.

V usage is TRBV5-8 and J usage is TRBJ1-5; 8 bases are a match to TRBD1. V shed 2 bases, J shed 2 bases, and the junction held 9 bases outside the gene matches. This CDR3 spans 17 amino acids. The V gene's germline CDR1 is SGHTS and CDR2 YDEGEE. CDR3 loop: CASSFLTGANGNQPQHF. The CDR3 coding sequence is TGTGCCAGCAGCTTCTTGACAGGGGCGAATGGCAATCAGCCCCAGCATTTT.

The rearrangement joins TRBV5-6 to TRBJ1-2; unclear D gene. Germline values: CDR1 SGHDT, CDR2 YYEEEE. The CDR3 has 13 residues. Between the trimmed V and J ends, which lost 5 bases and 8 bases, there was a span of 16 bases. In DNA, the CDR3 is TGTGCCAGCAGGCTAGCTTCGTGGGCGGGCTACACCTTC. This gives the protein CASRLASWAGYTF.

This chain connects TRBV12-3 or TRBV12-4 to TRBJ2-2; D is unclear. The CDR3 length is 11 residues. V dropped 8 bases and J dropped 2 bases, with 3 bases sitting between them. The CDR3 region is CASVNTGELFF. In DNA form, the CDR3 reads TGTGCCAGCGTAAACACCGGGGAGCTGTTTTTT.